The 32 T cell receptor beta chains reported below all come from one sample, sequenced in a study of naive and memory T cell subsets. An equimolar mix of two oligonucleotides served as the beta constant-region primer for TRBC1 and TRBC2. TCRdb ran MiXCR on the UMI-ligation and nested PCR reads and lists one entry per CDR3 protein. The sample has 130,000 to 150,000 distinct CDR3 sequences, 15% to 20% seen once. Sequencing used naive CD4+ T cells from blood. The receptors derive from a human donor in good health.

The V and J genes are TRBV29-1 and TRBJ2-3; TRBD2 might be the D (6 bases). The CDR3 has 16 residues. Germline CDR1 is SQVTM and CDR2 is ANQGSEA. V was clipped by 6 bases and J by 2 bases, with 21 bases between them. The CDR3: CSVASGTLRYTDTQYF. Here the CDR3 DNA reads TGCAGCGTCGCGTCCGGGACTTTGAGATACACAGATACGCAGTATTTT.

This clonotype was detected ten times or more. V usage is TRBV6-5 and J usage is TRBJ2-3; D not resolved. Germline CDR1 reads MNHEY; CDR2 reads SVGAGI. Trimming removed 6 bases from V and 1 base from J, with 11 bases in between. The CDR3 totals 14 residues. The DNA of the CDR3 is TGTGCCAGCAGGTTGTCGATAGGCACAGATACGCAGTATTTT. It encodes CASRLSIGTDTQYF.

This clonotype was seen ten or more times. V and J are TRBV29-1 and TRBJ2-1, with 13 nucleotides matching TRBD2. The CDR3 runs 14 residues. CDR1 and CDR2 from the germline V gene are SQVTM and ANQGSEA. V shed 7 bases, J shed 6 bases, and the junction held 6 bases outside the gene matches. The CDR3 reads CSADGTSGTNEQFF. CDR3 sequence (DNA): TGCAGCGCAGACGGGACTAGCGGGACCAATGAGCAGTTCTTC.

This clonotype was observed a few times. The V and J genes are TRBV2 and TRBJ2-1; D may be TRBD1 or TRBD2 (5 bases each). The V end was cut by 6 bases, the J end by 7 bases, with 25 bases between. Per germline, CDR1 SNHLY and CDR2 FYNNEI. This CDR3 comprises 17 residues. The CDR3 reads CASRRGLRNRGGNEQFF. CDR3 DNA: TGTGCCAGCAGGAGGGGCTTGCGGAACCGAGGTGGGAATGAGCAGTTCTTC.

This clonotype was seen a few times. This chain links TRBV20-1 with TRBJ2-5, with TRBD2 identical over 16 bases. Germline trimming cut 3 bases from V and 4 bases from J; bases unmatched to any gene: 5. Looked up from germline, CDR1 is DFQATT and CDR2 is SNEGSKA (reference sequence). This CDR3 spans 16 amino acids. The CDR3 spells CSARGTSGRAGETQYF. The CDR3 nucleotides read TGCAGTGCTAGGGGGACTAGCGGGAGGGCCGGAGAGACCCAGTACTTC.

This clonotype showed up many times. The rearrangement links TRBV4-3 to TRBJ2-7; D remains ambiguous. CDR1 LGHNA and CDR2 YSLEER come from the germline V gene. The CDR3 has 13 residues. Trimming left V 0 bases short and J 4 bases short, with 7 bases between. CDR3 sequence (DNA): TGCGCCAGCAGCCAAGATTTGGGGTACGAGCAGTACTTC. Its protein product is CASSQDLGYEQYF.

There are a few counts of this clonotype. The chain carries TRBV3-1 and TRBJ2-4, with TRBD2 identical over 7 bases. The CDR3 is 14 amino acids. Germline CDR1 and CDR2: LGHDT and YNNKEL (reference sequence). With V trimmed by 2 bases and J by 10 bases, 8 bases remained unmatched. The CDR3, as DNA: TGTGCCAGCAGCCAAAGCGGGACGGACGCTATTCAGTACTTC. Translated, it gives CASSQSGTDAIQYF.

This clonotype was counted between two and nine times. The CDR3 loop reads CASSWTRVNTEAFF. In nucleotides, the CDR3 is TGTGCCAGCAGCTGGACCAGAGTGAACACTGAAGCTTTCTTT. The chain links TRBV5-5 to TRBJ1-1; D call uncertain. From germline, CDR1 is SGHKS and CDR2 YYEKEE (reference sequence). This CDR3 contains 14 residues. V gave up 3 bases and J gave up 0 bases, with 9 bases separating them.

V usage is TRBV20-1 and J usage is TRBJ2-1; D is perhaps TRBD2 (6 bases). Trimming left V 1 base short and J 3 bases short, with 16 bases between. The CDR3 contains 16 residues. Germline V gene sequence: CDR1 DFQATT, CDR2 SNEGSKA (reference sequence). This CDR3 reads CSARVSSEINYNEQFF. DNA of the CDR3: TGCAGTGCTAGAGTTTCTAGCGAGATAAACTACAATGAGCAGTTCTTC.

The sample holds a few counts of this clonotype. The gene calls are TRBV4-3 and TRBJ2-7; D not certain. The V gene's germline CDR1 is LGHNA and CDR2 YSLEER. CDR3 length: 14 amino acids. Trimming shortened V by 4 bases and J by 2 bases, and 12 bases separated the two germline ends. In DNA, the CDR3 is TGCGCCAGCAGCCCGGGTACCGAGACCTACGAGCAGTACTTC. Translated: CASSPGTETYEQYF.

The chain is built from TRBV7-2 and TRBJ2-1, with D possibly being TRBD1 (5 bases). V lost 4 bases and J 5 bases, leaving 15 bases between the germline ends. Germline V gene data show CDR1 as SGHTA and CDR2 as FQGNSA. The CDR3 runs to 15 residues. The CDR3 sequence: CASSSRPQGHNEQFF. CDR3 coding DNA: TGTGCCAGCAGCTCCCGCCCCCAGGGTCACAATGAGCAGTTCTTC.

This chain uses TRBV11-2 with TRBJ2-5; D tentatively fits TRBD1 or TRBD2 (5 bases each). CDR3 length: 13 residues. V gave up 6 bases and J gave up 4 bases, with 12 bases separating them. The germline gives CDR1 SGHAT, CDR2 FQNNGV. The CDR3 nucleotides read TGTGCCAGCAGTCCGGACGGGACAGAGACCCAGTACTTC. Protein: CASSPDGTETQYF.

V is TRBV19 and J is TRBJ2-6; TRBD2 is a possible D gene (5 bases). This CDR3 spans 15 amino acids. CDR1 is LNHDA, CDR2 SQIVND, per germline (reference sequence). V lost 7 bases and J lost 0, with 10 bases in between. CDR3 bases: TGTGCCAGTAAGTGGAGGAACTCTGGGGCCAACGTCCTGACTTTC. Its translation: CASKWRNSGANVLTF.

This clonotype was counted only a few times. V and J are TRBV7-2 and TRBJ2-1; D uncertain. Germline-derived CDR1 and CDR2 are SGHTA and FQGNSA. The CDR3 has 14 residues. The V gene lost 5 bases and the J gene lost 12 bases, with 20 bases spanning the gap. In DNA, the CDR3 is TGTGCCAGCAGCCAGCAACAACTCGGCTTCAGGCAGTTCTTC. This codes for CASSQQQLGFRQFF. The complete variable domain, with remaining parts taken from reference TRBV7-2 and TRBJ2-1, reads GAGVSQSPSNKVTEKGKDVELRCDPISGHTALYWYRQSLGQGLEFLIYFQGNSAPDKSGLPSDRFSAERTGGSVSTLTIQRTQQEDSAVYLCASSQQQLGFRQFFGPGTRLTVL.

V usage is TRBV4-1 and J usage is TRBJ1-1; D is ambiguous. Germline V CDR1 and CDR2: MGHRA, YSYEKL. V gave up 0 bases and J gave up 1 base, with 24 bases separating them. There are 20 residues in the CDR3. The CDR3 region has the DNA TGCGCCAGCAGCCAAGATATGATATCCGTACGCGGAGGAAGGAACACTGAAGCTTTCTTT. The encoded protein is CASSQDMISVRGGRNTEAFF.

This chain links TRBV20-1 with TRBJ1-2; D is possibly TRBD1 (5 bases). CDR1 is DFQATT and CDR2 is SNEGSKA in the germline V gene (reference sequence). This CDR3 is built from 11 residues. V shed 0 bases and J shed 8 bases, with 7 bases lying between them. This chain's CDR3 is CSARDRGGYTF. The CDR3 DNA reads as TGCAGTGCTAGAGATAGGGGCGGCTACACCTTC.

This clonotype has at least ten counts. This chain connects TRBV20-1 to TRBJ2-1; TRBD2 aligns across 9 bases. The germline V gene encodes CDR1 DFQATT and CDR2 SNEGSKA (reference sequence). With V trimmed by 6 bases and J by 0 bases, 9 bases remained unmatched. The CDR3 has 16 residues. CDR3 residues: CSAHESGRYSYNEQFF. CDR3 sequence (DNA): TGCAGTGCACACGAAAGCGGGAGGTACTCCTACAATGAGCAGTTCTTC.

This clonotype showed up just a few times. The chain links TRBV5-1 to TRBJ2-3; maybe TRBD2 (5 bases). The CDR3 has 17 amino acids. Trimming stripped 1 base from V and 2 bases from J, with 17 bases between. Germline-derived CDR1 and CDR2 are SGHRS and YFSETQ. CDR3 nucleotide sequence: TGCGCCAGCAGCTTGCTAGTCAGAGCGGACCCCACAGATACGCAGTATTTT. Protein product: CASSLLVRADPTDTQYF.

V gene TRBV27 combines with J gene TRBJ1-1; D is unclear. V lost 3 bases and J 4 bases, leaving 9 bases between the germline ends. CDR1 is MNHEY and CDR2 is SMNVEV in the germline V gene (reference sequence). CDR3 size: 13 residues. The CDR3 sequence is CASSFSPGTEAFF. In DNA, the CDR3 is TGTGCCAGCAGTTTTAGCCCGGGCACTGAAGCTTTCTTT.

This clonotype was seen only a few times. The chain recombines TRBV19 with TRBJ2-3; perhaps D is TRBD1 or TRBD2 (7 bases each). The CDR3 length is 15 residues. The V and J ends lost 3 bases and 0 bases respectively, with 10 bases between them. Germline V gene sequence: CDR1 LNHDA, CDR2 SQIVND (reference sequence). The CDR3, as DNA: TGTGCCAGTAGTATCCAGGGGGGGAGCACAGATACGCAGTATTTT. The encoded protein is CASSIQGGSTDTQYF.

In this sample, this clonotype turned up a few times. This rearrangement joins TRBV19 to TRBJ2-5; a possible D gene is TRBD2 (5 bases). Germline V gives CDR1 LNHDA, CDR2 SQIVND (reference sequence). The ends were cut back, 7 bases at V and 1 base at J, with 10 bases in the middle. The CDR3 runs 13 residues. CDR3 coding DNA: TGTGCCAGTAAGAAGCGGAGCCAAGAGACCCAGTACTTC. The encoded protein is CASKKRSQETQYF.

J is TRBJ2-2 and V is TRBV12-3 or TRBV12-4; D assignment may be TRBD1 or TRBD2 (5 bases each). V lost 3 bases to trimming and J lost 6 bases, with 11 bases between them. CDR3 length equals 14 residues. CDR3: CASSLGEGSGELFF. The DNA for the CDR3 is TGTGCCAGCAGTTTGGGCGAGGGGTCCGGGGAGCTGTTTTTT.

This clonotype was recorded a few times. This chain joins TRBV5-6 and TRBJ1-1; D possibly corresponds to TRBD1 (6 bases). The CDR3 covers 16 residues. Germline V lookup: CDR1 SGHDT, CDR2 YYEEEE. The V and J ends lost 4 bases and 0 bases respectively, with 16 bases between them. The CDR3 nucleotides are TGTGCCAGCAGCGACACAGGGTCGCTTTTGAACACTGAAGCTTTCTTT. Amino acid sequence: CASSDTGSLLNTEAFF.

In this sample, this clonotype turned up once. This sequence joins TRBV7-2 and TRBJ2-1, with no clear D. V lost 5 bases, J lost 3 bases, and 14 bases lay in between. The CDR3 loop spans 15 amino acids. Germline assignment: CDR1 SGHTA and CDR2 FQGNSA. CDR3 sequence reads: CASSLKQIFYNEQFF. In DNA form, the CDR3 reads TGTGCCAGCAGCCTCAAGCAGATCTTCTACAATGAGCAGTTCTTC.

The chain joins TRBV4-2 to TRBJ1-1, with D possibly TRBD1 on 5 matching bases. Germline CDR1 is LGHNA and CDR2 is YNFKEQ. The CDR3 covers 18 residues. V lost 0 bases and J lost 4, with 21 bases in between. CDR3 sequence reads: CASSQDPRFATGGTEAFF. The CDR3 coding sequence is TGTGCCAGCAGCCAAGATCCGCGATTCGCAACGGGGGGCACTGAAGCTTTCTTT.

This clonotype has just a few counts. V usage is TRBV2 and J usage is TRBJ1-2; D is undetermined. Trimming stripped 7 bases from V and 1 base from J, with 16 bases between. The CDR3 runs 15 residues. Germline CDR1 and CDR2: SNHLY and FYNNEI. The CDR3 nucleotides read TGTGCCAGCACCTCAGCCCGGGGATTTAACTATGGCTACACCTTC. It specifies CASTSARGFNYGYTF. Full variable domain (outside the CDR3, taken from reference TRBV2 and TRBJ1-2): EPEVTQTPSHQVTQMGQEVILRCVPISNHLYFYWYRQILGQKVEFLVSFYNNEISEKSEIFDDQFSVERPDGSNFTLKIRSTKLEDSAMYFCASTSARGFNYGYTFGSGTRLTVV.

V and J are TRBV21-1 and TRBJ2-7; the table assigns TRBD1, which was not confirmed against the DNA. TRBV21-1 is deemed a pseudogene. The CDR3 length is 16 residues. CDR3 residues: CASSKGPGHGVDEQYF. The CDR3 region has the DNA TGTGCCAGCAGCAAAGGACCAGGGCATGGGGTTGACGAGCAGTACTTC.

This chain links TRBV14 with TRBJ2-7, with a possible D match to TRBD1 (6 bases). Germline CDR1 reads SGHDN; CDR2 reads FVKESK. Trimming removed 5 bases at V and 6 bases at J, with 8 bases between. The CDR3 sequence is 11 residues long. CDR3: CASSSQGEQYF. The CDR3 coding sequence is TGTGCCAGCAGCTCACAGGGCGAGCAGTACTTC.

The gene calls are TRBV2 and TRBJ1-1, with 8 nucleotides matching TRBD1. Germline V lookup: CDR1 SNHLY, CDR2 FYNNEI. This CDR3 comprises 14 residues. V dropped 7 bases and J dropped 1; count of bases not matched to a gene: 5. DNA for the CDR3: TGTGCCAGCAAAAGACAGGGGCAGAACACTGAAGCTTTCTTT. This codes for CASKRQGQNTEAFF. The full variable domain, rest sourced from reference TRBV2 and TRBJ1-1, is EPEVTQTPSHQVTQMGQEVILRCVPISNHLYFYWYRQILGQKVEFLVSFYNNEISEKSEIFDDQFSVERPDGSNFTLKIRSTKLEDSAMYFCASKRQGQNTEAFFGQGTRLTVV.

CDR3 sequence reads: CASRGEAGYGYTF. DNA for the CDR3: TGTGCCAGCAGGGGGGAGGCTGGCTATGGCTACACCTTC. The chain employs TRBV12-3 or TRBV12-4 and TRBJ1-2; D may be TRBD1 (5 bases). Trimming stripped 6 bases from V and 4 bases from J, with 12 bases between. The length of the CDR3 is 13 residues.

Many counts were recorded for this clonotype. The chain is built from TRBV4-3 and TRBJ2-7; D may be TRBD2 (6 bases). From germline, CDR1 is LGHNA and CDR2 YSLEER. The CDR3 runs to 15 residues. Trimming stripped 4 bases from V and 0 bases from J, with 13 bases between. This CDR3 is CASSLAGGSSYEQYF. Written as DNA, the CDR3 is TGCGCCAGCAGCCTTGCCGGAGGGAGCTCCTACGAGCAGTACTTC.

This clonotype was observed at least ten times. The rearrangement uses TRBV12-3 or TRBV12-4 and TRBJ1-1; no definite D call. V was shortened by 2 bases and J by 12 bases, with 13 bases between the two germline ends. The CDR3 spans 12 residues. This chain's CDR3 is CASSLNLALTFF. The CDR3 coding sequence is TGTGCCAGCAGTTTAAATTTGGCTCTGACTTTCTTT.